Listed here are 10 T cell receptor beta chains from one sample, sequenced in a study of read filtering for tumor transcriptome and immune sequencing. The library was built from 400 to 500 ng RNA with molecular barcoded adaptors for alpha/delta and beta/gamma chains. TCRdb reprocessed the reads with MiXCR, giving one entry per CDR3 protein. Of 40,000 to 50,000 distinct CDR3 sequences in the sample, around an eighth were seen once. The specimen sequenced was a population of CD138-negative cells sorted from bone marrow. These TCRs come from a donor at least 40 years old with multiple myeloma.

This clonotype was detected ten times or more. V usage is TRBV28 and J usage is TRBJ1-5; D might be TRBD1 (6 bases). The germline gives CDR1 MDHEN, CDR2 SYDVKM. The germline V and J ends were trimmed by 5 bases and 6 bases, with 17 bases remaining between them. The CDR3 consists of 15 residues. In DNA, the CDR3 is TGTGCCAGCAGTCCACCGAGGGGGGGGATTCAGCCCCAGCATTTT. Residues: CASSPPRGGIQPQHF.

At least ten counts were recorded for this clonotype. As DNA, the CDR3 is TGTGCCAGCAGTGACCCCCTGGAGGGGACCAACACTGAAGCTTTCTTT. Protein sequence: CASSDPLEGTNTEAFF. V and J are TRBV6-4 and TRBJ1-1, with a weak D call TRBD1 (5 bases). This CDR3 is 16 amino acids long. Germline-derived CDR1 and CDR2 are MRHNA and SNTAGT. The V and J ends lost 2 bases and 2 bases respectively, with 15 bases between them.

This clonotype appeared many times. This chain connects TRBV6-1 to TRBJ1-4; D unresolved. Looked up from germline, CDR1 is MNHNS and CDR2 is SASEGT. This CDR3 is 14 amino acids long. Trimming cost V 6 bases and J 3 bases, with 11 bases left between them. CDR3 coding DNA: TGTGCCAGCAGACGTCCTGGACCTAATGAAAAACTGTTTTTT. It specifies CASRRPGPNEKLFF.

This clonotype came up many times. V and J are TRBV29-1 and TRBJ2-5, with D maybe TRBD2 (6 bases). Germline CDR1 and CDR2: SQVTM and ANQGSEA. V was shortened by 3 bases and J by 4 bases, with 9 bases between the two germline ends. CDR3 length: 12 amino acids. CDR3 loop: CSVELEGETQYF. The DNA for the CDR3 is TGCAGCGTTGAGCTGGAGGGAGAGACCCAGTACTTC.

As for this clonotype: A read error may explain this, as a much larger clone is one base away. V usage is TRBV6-1 and J usage is TRBJ2-5; the D gene is possibly TRBD2 (6 bases). Germline V gene sequence: CDR1 MNHNS, CDR2 SASEGT. The CDR3 covers 15 residues. CDR3 sequence reads: CASSELGGTQETRYF. CDR3 nucleotide sequence: TGTGCCAGCAGTGAATTGGGGGGAACCCAAGAGACCCGGTACTTC.

The CDR3 loop reads CATSRGSVGGGETQYF. Written as DNA, the CDR3 is TGTGCCACCAGCAGAGGATCGGTTGGAGGTGGGGAGACCCAGTACTTC. V usage is TRBV15 and J usage is TRBJ2-5; D is perhaps TRBD2 (5 bases). This CDR3 is 16 amino acids long. Deletions cut 1 base from V and 5 bases from J, with 17 bases between. Germline lookup yields CDR1 LNHNV and CDR2 YYDKDF (reference sequence).

The sample holds many counts of this clonotype. The gene calls are TRBV5-5 and TRBJ2-3; TRBD1 aligns across 10 bases. After removal of 1 base from V and 6 bases from J, the junction contained 5 bases not matched to a gene. Looked up from germline, CDR1 is SGHKS and CDR2 is YYEKEE (reference sequence). CDR3 length equals 15 residues. The CDR3, as DNA: TGTGCCAGCAGCTTGAGACAGGGGGCGTGGGATACGCAGTATTTT. Its translation: CASSLRQGAWDTQYF.

This clonotype appeared many times. The rearrangement joins TRBV7-9 to TRBJ2-3; 10 bases align to TRBD2. Per germline, CDR1 SEHNR and CDR2 FQNEAQ (reference sequence). With 2 bases clipped from V and 3 bases from J, the junction kept 5 bases outside the gene matches. CDR3 length equals 16 residues. In DNA, the CDR3 is TGTGCCAGCAGCTTATTCGTAGCGGGAGGAACAGATACGCAGTATTTT. Its translation is CASSLFVAGGTDTQYF.

This chain uses TRBV20-1 with TRBJ2-7, with 12 nucleotides matching TRBD1. Germline V gene sequence: CDR1 DFQATT, CDR2 SNEGSKA (reference sequence). The CDR3 runs to 18 residues. The trim removed 2 bases at V and 5 bases at J, leaving 16 bases unmatched. In DNA, the CDR3 is TGCAGTGCTAGAATCCCCGGGACAGGGGGCGCTGAAATCCACGAGCAGTACTTC. It codes for CSARIPGTGGAEIHEQYF.

This clonotype was observed many times. V gene TRBV4-1 combines with J gene TRBJ2-2; D gene unclear. The CDR3 runs 17 residues. CDR1 is MGHRA, CDR2 YSYEKL, per germline. Deletions cut 0 bases from V and 0 bases from J, with 11 bases between. The chain's CDR3 is CASSQEITGTNTGELFF. Here the CDR3 DNA reads TGCGCCAGCAGCCAAGAAATTACCGGAACGAACACCGGGGAGCTGTTTTTT.